This T cell receptor (beta chain) was obtained from a study of T cell repertoires in cytomegalovirus infection. About the study: It was recently identified HLA-C-restricted and well-studied HLA-B-restricted CMV epitopes that the study used. Matching HLA type and CMV infection were both indicated by public TCR beta signatures. Study results and caveats: Adding up the frequency of public TCR beta families identified people who carried CMV plus the relevant HLA.

Each CDR3 protein gets one entry after TCRdb re-called the reads with MiXCR. The table has just under 500,000 distinct CDR3 sequences, around a third seen once. On this clonotype: Antigen: not known.

The junction had 20 bases not matched to a gene; V was cut back by 1 base and J by 7 bases. This CDR3 region has 19 residues. Germline V gene lookup returns CDR1 SGHDT and CDR2 YYEEEE. This clonotype was sampled from a human donor in good health (CMV status not recorded). Some clones in this sample may be carry-over from other donors' samples. The chain has TRBV5-6 and TRBJ2-1; TRBD2 matches at 7 bases. The source was cultured PBMCs, collected from culture after CMV antigen stimulation. The CDR3 DNA follows: TGTGCCAGCAGCTTGTTATGGGTCGGTGTACTAGCGCCGGGGAATGAGCAGTTCTTC. Protein product: CASSLLWVGVLAPGNEQFF.